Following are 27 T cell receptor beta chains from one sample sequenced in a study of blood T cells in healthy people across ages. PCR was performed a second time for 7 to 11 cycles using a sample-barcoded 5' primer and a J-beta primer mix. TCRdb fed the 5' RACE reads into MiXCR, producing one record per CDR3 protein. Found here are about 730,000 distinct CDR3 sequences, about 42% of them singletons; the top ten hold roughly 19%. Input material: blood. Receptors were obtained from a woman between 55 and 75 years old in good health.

The CDR3 is CASSPGTSWKETQYF. The DNA for the CDR3 is TGCGCCAGCAGCCCAGGGACTAGCTGGAAAGAGACCCAGTACTTC. The chain uses TRBV5-1 and TRBJ2-5, with 9 bases fitting TRBD2. The CDR3 sequence is 15 residues long. CDR1 is SGHRS, CDR2 YFSETQ, per germline. The junction had 7 bases not matched to a gene; V was cut back by 4 bases and J by 3 bases.

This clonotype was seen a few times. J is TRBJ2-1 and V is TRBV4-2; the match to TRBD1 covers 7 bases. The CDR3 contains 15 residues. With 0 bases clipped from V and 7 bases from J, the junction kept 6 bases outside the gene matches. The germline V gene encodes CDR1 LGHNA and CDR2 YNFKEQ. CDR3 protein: CASSQDDRVGNEQFF. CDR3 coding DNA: TGTGCCAGCAGCCAAGATGACAGGGTGGGAAATGAGCAGTTCTTC.

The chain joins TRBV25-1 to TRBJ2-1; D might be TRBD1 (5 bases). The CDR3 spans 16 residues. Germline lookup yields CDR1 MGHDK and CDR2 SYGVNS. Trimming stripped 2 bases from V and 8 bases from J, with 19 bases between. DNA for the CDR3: TGTGCCAGCAGTGAAGGGTGGGGCCCAAGAACGGATGAGCAGTTCTTC. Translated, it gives CASSEGWGPRTDEQFF.

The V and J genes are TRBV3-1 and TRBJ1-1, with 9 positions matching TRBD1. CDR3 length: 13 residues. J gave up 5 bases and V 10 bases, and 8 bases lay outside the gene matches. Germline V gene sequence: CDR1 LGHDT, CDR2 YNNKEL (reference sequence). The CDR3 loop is CATTTGGRTEAFF. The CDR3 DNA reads TGTGCCACCACGACAGGGGGAAGGACTGAAGCTTTCTTT.

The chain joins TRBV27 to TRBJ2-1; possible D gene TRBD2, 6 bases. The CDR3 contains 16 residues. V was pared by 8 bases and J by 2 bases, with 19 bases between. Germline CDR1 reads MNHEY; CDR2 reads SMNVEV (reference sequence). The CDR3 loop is CASYATSGSTYNEQFF. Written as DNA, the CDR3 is TGTGCCAGCTATGCAACCTCCGGGAGTACCTACAATGAGCAGTTCTTC.

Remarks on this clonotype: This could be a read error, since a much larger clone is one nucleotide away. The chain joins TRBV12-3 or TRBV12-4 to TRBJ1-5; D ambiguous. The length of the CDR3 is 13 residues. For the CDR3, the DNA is TGTACCAGTGGGAGGGCGGCTAATCAGCCCCAGCATTTT. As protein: CTSGRAANQPQHF.

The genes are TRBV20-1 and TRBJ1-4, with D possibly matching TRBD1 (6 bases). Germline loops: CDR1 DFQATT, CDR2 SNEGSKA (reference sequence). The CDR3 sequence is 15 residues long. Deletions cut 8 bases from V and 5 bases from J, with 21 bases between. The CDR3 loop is CSHKRGADVNEKLFF. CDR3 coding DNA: TGCAGTCATAAAAGGGGGGCAGACGTAAATGAAAAACTGTTTTTT.

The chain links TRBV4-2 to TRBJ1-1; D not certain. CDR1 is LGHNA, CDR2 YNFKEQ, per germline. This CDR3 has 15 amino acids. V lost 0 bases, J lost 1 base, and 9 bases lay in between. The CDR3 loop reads CASSQDPVPNTEAFF. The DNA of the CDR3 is TGTGCCAGCAGCCAAGACCCGGTGCCGAACACTGAAGCTTTCTTT.

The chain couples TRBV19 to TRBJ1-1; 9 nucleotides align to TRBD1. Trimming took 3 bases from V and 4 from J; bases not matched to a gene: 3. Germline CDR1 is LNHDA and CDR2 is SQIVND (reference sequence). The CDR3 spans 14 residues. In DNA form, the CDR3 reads TGTGCCAGTAGTATGAGGACAGGGGTCACTGAAGCTTTCTTT. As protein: CASSMRTGVTEAFF.

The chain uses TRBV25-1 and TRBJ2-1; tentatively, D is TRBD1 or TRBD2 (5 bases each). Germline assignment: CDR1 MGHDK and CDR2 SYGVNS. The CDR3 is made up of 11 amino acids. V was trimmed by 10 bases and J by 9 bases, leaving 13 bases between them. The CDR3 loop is CAIGAPLEQFF. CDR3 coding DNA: TGTGCCATCGGGGCCCCACTTGAGCAGTTCTTC.

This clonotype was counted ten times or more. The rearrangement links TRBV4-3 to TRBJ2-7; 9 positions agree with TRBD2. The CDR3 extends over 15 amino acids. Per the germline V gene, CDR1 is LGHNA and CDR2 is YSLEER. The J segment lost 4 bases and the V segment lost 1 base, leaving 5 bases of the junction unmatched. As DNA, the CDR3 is TGCGCCAGCAGCCAAGGATCGGGACTAGCTTACGAGCAGTACTTC. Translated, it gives CASSQGSGLAYEQYF.

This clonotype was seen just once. The CDR3 reads CASSQNTGDGYTF. CDR3 sequence (DNA): TGTGCCAGCAGCCAGAATACAGGGGACGGCTACACCTTC. The chain employs TRBV14 and TRBJ1-2; 7 positions agree with TRBD1. Per germline, CDR1 SGHDN and CDR2 FVKESK. V lost 3 bases to trimming and J lost 8 bases; unmatched junction nucleotides: 6. The CDR3 runs to 13 residues. The full variable domain, its missing parts supplied by reference TRBV14 and TRBJ1-2, is EAGVTQFPSHSVIEKGQTVTLRCDPISGHDNLYWYRRVMGKEIKFLLHFVKESKQDESGMPNNRFLAERTGGTYSTLKVQPAELEDSGVYFCASSQNTGDGYTFGSGTRLTVV.

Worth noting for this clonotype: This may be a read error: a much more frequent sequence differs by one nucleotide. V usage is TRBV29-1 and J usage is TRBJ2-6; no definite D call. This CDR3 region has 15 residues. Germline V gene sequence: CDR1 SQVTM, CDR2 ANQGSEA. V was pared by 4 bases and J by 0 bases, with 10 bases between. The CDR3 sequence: CSVGGPLSGANVLTF. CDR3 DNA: TGCAGCGTTGGAGGTCCCCTCTCTGGGGCCAACGTCCTGACTTTC.

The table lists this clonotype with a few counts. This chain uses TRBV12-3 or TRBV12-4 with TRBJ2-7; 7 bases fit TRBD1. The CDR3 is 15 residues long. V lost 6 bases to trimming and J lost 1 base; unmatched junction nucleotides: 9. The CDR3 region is CASSTNRGASYEQYF. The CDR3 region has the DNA TGTGCCAGCAGCACAAACAGGGGTGCATCCTACGAGCAGTACTTC.

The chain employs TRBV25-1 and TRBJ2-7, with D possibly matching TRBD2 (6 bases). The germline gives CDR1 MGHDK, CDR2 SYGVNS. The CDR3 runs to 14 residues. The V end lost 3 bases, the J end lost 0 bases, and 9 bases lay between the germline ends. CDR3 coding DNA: TGTGCCAGCAGTGAGCGGGACGGCTCCTACGAGCAGTACTTC. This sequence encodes CASSERDGSYEQYF.

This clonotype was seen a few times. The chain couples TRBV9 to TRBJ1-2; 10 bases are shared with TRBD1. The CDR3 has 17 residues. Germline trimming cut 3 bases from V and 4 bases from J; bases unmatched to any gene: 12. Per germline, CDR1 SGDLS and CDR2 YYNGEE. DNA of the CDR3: TGTGCCAGCAGCGCGGGGGCGGGGACAGGGGATGGCTATGGCTACACCTTC. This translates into CASSAGAGTGDGYGYTF.

The DNA for the CDR3 is TGTGCCAGCAGCTCGCAATGGAGGAACACTGAAGCTTTCTTT. Its protein product is CASSSQWRNTEAFF. The V gene is TRBV5-8, the J gene TRBJ1-1; no definite D call. The V end lost 3 bases, the J end lost 1 base, and 10 bases lay between the germline ends. The germline gives CDR1 SGHTS, CDR2 YDEGEE. The CDR3 is 14 amino acids.

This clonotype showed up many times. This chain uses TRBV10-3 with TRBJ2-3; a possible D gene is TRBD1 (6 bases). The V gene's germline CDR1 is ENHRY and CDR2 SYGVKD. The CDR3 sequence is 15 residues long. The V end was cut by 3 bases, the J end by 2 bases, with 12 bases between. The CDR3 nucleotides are TGTGCCATCAGTGATGGGACAACGAACACAGATACGCAGTATTTT. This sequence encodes CAISDGTTNTDTQYF.

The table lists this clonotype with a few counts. The CDR3 bases are TGCAGTGCTAGTTCCGGGACAGGGGGGCCCCCCAATGAGCAGTACTTC. This sequence encodes CSASSGTGGPPNEQYF. The chain employs TRBV20-1 and TRBJ2-7, with 11 positions matching TRBD1. The CDR3 length is 16 residues. The germline CDR1 and CDR2 sequences are DFQATT and SNEGSKA (reference sequence). The J segment lost 7 bases and the V segment lost 3 bases, leaving 14 bases of the junction unmatched.

The CDR3 DNA is TGTGCCAGCCCGCCGGCTCAACTAGCGGGAGTTGGCACAGATACGCAGTATTTT. This translates into CASPPAQLAGVGTDTQYF. The chain recombines TRBV28 with TRBJ2-3, with 11 bases matching TRBD2. V lost 8 bases, J lost 1 base, and 14 bases stayed unmatched. This CDR3 has 18 residues. The germline CDR1 and CDR2 sequences are MDHEN and SYDVKM. The variable domain in full, completed from reference TRBV28 and TRBJ2-3, reads DVKVTQSSRYLVKRTGEKVFLECVQDMDHENMFWYRQDPGLGLRLIYFSYDVKMKEKGDIPEGYSVSREKKERFSLILESASTNQTSMYLCASPPAQLAGVGTDTQYFGPGTRLTVL.

The CDR3 loop reads CASKWTELYTYEQYF. CDR3 DNA sequence: TGTGCCAGCAAGTGGACAGAGTTATATACCTACGAGCAGTACTTC. This chain joins TRBV21-1 and TRBJ2-7; the D call TRBD1 from the table was never checked on the DNA. TRBV21-1 is a pseudogene segment. The length of the CDR3 is 15 residues.

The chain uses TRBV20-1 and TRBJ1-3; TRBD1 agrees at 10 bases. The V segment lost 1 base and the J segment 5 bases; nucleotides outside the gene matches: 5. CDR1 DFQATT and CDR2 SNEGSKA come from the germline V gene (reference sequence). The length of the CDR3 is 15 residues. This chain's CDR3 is CSARGSTGGRNTIYF. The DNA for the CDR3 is TGCAGTGCTAGAGGGTCGACAGGGGGCCGAAACACCATATATTTT.

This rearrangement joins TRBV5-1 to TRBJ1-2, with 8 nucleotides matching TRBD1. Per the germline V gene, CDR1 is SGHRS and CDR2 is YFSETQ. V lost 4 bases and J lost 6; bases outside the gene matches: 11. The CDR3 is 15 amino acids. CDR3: CASSHGQGPKDGYTF. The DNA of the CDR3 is TGCGCCAGCAGCCACGGACAGGGACCCAAGGATGGCTACACCTTC.

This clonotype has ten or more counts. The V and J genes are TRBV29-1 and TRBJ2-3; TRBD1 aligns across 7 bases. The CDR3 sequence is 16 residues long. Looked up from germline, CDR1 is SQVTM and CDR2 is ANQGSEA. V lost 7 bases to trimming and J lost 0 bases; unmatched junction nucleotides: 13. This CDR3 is CSGEHRTGLSTDTQYF. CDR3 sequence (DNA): TGCAGCGGGGAACATAGGACAGGACTTAGCACAGATACGCAGTATTTT.

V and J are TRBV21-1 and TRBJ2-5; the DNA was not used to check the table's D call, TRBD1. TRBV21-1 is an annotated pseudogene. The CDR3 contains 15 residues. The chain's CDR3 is CASSKWGASGETQYF. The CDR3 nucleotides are TGTGCCAGCAGCAAGTGGGGGGCAAGTGGGGAGACCCAGTACTTC.

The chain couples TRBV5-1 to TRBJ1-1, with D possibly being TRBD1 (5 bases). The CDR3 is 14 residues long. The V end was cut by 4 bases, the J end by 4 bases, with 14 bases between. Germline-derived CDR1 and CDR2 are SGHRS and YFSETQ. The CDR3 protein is CASSQEAGRTEAFF. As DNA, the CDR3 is TGCGCCAGCAGCCAGGAGGCAGGGCGCACTGAAGCTTTCTTT.

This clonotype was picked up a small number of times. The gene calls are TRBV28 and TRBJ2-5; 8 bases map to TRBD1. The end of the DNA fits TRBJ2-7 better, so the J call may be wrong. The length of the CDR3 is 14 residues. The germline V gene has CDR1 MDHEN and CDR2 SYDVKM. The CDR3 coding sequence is TGTGCCAGCAGTCCCCCGGGACAGGTCTACGAGCAGTACTTC. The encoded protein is CASSPPGQVYEQYF.